This entry features one T cell receptor (beta chain) sequence. Its specificity is not known. Libraries were prepared by immunoSEQ multiplex PCR; TCRdb keeps only in-frame clonotypes and omits some of them. Among under 55,000 clones listed, about 91% were seen once. The sample comes from a study of T cells in localized non-small cell lung cancer. Points from the study as a whole: Across samples, adjacent lung featured a median roughly 60 of the top 100 tumor clones. Longer survival (overall) was linked to higher T cell density in blood. Uninvolved adjacent lung, not tumor, had the highest T cell clonality.

The CDR3 extends over 17 amino acids. With 4 bases removed from V and 4 bases from J, the gap between germline ends came to 22 bases. Germline assignment: CDR1 MNHEY and CDR2 SMNVEV (reference sequence). This receptor was obtained from a woman between 40 and 69 years old with stage II lung adenocarcinoma. This rearrangement joins TRBV27 to TRBJ2-5; perhaps TRBD2 as D (5 bases). This sample comprised PBMCs, obtained before any cancer treatment. This chain's CDR3 is CASSSGRTPMGGETQYF. The DNA for the CDR3 is TGTGCCAGCAGTTCCGGACGGACTCCTATGGGCGGAGAGACCCAGTACTTC.